Each of the 15 T cell receptor beta chains below was sequenced from the same sample in a study of human T cells and chemical hapten exposure. Via MiXCR, TCRdb re-called the RACE reads, giving one row per CDR3 protein. The data contain about 84,000 distinct CDR3 sequences, more than 9% of them singletons. The time point: patch test 2, 6 weeks after DPC sensitization. Regarding treatment: therapeutic diphenylcyclopropenone sensitization with weekly scalp DPC. The material sequenced was whole blood, taken in connection with sensitization to the hapten diphenylcyclopropenone (DPC). These receptor sequences come from a woman in her forties or fifties with alopecia areata. Some clones in this sample may be carry-over from other donors' samples.

The table lists this clonotype with many counts. The chain joins TRBV29-1 to TRBJ2-7; 7 nucleotides match TRBD1. Germline-derived CDR1 and CDR2 are SQVTM and ANQGSEA. The CDR3 runs to 15 residues. The V and J ends lost 4 bases and 2 bases, in that order; junction bases with no gene match: 11. The DNA of the CDR3 is TGCAGCGTTGTCGATACAGGGGACAACCCCTACGAGCAGTACTTC. Amino acids: CSVVDTGDNPYEQYF.

This clonotype occurred many times. The V and J genes are TRBV29-1 and TRBJ2-1; 7 bases are shared with TRBD2. V shed 3 bases, J shed 5 bases, and the junction held 13 bases outside the gene matches. This CDR3 has 16 amino acids. The germline CDR1 and CDR2 sequences are SQVTM and ANQGSEA. DNA of the CDR3: TGCAGCGTTGAGAGTGGGCGGGAGCGGCCCAACAATGAGCAGTTCTTC. This sequence encodes CSVESGRERPNNEQFF.

In this sample, this clonotype turned up a few times. This chain joins TRBV5-1 and TRBJ2-7; 7 bases line up with TRBD2. The CDR3 loop spans 22 amino acids. CDR1 SGHRS and CDR2 YFSETQ come from the germline V gene. The V gene end was trimmed by 2 bases and the J gene end by 0 bases; junction bases not matched to a gene: 26. Here the CDR3 DNA reads TGCGCCAGCAGCTTCAAGCGACTGGGGCGGGAGTCCTCCCTGGTCTCCTCCTACGAGCAGTACTTC. This sequence encodes CASSFKRLGRESSLVSSYEQYF.

This clonotype was seen at least ten times. The chain has TRBV20-1 and TRBJ1-1, with D possibly TRBD1 on 6 matching bases. This CDR3 spans 15 amino acids. Trimming stripped 0 bases from V and 7 bases from J, with 18 bases between. Germline CDR1 and CDR2: DFQATT and SNEGSKA (reference sequence). The CDR3 region is CSAREGGGRLFEAFF. CDR3 coding DNA: TGCAGTGCTAGAGAAGGGGGGGGCCGACTATTTGAAGCTTTCTTT.

This clonotype was seen at least ten times. CDR3 DNA sequence: TGTGCCAGCAGCCAAGGTTCGGCTAGACAATCGAATGAGCAGTTCTTC. Its protein product is CASSQGSARQSNEQFF. The chain combines TRBV4-2 with TRBJ2-1; D gene uncertain. The ends were cut back, 1 base at V and 7 bases at J, with 17 bases in the middle. CDR1 is LGHNA, CDR2 YNFKEQ, per germline. The CDR3 is made up of 16 amino acids.

In this sample, this clonotype turned up many times. V gene TRBV6-1 combines with J gene TRBJ1-1, with D unresolved. Germline V gene lookup returns CDR1 MNHNS and CDR2 SASEGT. The V gene lost 4 bases and the J gene lost 0 bases, with 15 bases spanning the gap. CDR3 length equals 16 residues. The CDR3 bases are TGTGCCAGCAGTGTACTAGCCGAGGGTTTGAACACTGAAGCTTTCTTT. Translating it yields CASSVLAEGLNTEAFF.

This clonotype showed up many times. The chain has TRBV5-5 and TRBJ2-5; 8 nucleotides match TRBD1. CDR1 and CDR2 from the germline V gene are SGHKS and YYEKEE (reference sequence). The CDR3 loop spans 15 amino acids. J lost 0 bases, V lost 2 bases, and 3 bases had no gene match. CDR3 region: CASSFRQGHQETQYF. CDR3 nucleotides: TGTGCCAGCAGCTTCCGACAGGGGCACCAAGAGACCCAGTACTTC.

This chain joins TRBV7-2 and TRBJ1-1; D is unclear. The V end was cut by 2 bases, the J end by 0 bases, with 16 bases between. Germline V lookup: CDR1 SGHTA, CDR2 FQGNSA. The CDR3 sequence is 17 residues long. CDR3 protein: CASSLLRVGSMNTEAFF. Written as DNA, the CDR3 is TGTGCCAGCAGCTTATTGAGGGTTGGCAGCATGAACACTGAAGCTTTCTTT.

On this clonotype: A much larger clone sits a single nucleotide away, making a read error possible. This sequence joins TRBV6-2 or TRBV6-3 and TRBJ1-5, with 7 bases matching TRBD1. Germline-derived CDR1 and CDR2 are MNHEY and SVGEGT. CDR3 length equals 16 residues. CDR3 DNA: TGTCCCAGCAGTTCCATTGGACAGGTTTTAGGACAGCCCCAGCATTTT. Its protein product is CPSSSIGQVLGQPQHF.

There are many counts of this clonotype. The gene calls are TRBV3-1 and TRBJ2-1; unclear D gene. The CDR3 contains 14 residues. The germline V gene encodes CDR1 LGHDT and CDR2 YNNKEL (reference sequence). V shed 1 base and J shed 1 base, with 5 bases lying between them. In DNA form, the CDR3 reads TGTGCCAGCAGCCAAGCTAGGTCCTACAATGAGCAGTTCTTC. Translating gives CASSQARSYNEQFF.

This CDR3 reads CASSLGDTDTQYF. CDR3 nucleotides: TGTGCCAGCAGCTTAGGGGACACAGATACGCAGTATTTT. V and J are TRBV7-9 and TRBJ2-3; no clear D gene. The germline V gene encodes CDR1 SEHNR and CDR2 FQNEAQ (reference sequence). This CDR3 has 13 amino acids. V lost 1 base and J 2 bases, leaving 4 bases between the germline ends.

The sample holds a few counts of this clonotype. The chain employs TRBV9 and TRBJ2-2; D is undetermined. Germline V gene lookup returns CDR1 SGDLS and CDR2 YYNGEE. The length of the CDR3 is 13 residues. V was clipped by 4 bases and J by 1 base, with 5 bases between them. CDR3 nucleotides: TGTGCCAGCAGCCCAGAGAACACCGGGGAGCTGTTTTTT. Translated, it gives CASSPENTGELFF.

This clonotype was seen a few times. The V call is TRBV7-2, the J call TRBJ1-5; no definite D call. The CDR3 spans 14 residues. With 3 bases removed from V and 1 base from J, the gap between germline ends came to 7 bases. Germline V CDR1 and CDR2: SGHTA, FQGNSA. The CDR3 DNA reads TGTGCCAGCAGCTTTGGGGTGAGCAATCAGCCCCAGCATTTT. Residues: CASSFGVSNQPQHF.

The V gene is TRBV11-2, the J gene TRBJ2-7; 9 bases agree with TRBD2. The CDR3 loop spans 16 amino acids. Germline-derived CDR1 and CDR2 are SGHAT and FQNNGV. With 2 bases clipped from V and 5 bases from J, the junction kept 10 bases outside the gene matches. CDR3 residues: CASSLRREGGVDEQYF. The CDR3 DNA is TGTGCCAGCAGCTTACGGCGGGAGGGCGGTGTGGACGAGCAGTACTTC.

J is TRBJ2-2 and V is TRBV20-1; TRBD2 matches at 9 bases. Germline-derived CDR1 and CDR2 are DFQATT and SNEGSKA (reference sequence). This CDR3 comprises 14 residues. V was clipped by 5 bases and J by 4 bases; unmatched bases: 5. The CDR3 is CSAAGGRSTGELFF. CDR3 coding DNA: TGCAGTGCTGCGGGAGGGCGGTCCACCGGGGAGCTGTTTTTT.